Shown below are 27 T cell receptor beta chains from a single sample sequenced in a study of T cells in localized non-small cell lung cancer. Clones were read by immunoSEQ multiplex PCR, and TCRdb kept only the in-frame ones, dropping some. The sample carries 20,000 to 25,000 clones, around nine tenths recorded once. Here the sequenced sample was peripheral blood, taken before any cancer treatment. These receptors originate from a female donor older than 55 with stage I lung adenocarcinoma.

This clone appeared once. The chain uses TRBV11-3 and TRBJ1-4; possibly TRBD1 for D (5 bases). Trimming took off 5 bases at V and 4 bases at J, with 14 bases between the two ends. This CDR3 contains 15 residues. Germline V lookup: CDR1 SGHNT, CDR2 YENEEA. The CDR3 nucleotides read TGTGCCAGCAGCCTTTCCGGGACCGTTAATGAAAAACTGTTTTTT. Protein product: CASSLSGTVNEKLFF.

This chain's CDR3 is CSVEDWVAGVSETQYF. In nucleotides, the CDR3 is TGCAGCGTTGAAGATTGGGTAGCGGGGGTATCGGAGACCCAGTACTTC. The rearrangement joins TRBV29-1 to TRBJ2-5; 9 bases align to TRBD2. This CDR3 contains 16 residues. V lost 0 bases to trimming and J lost 5 bases; unmatched junction nucleotides: 10. The germline V gene encodes CDR1 SQVTM and CDR2 ANQGSEA.

V and J are TRBV4-1 and TRBJ2-4, with TRBD2 identical over 15 bases. Germline loops: CDR1 MGHRA, CDR2 YSYEKL. This CDR3 has 19 amino acids. With 2 bases clipped from V and 1 base from J, the junction kept 6 bases outside the gene matches. CDR3 DNA: TGCGCCAGCAGCCAACGGACTAGCGGGGGGGGTTCGGCCAAAAACATTCAGTACTTC. It is translated as CASSQRTSGGGSAKNIQYF.

V gene TRBV11-3 combines with J gene TRBJ2-6; 8 positions match TRBD1. CDR1 and CDR2 from the germline V gene are SGHNT and YENEEA. This CDR3 has 17 residues. The junction had 7 bases not matched to a gene; V was cut back by 4 bases and J by 2 bases. The DNA for the CDR3 is TGTGCCAGCAGCTCCGGACAGGGATCCGCTGGGGCCAACGTCCTGACTTTC. As protein: CASSSGQGSAGANVLTF.

The CDR3 spells CASSWGTDTQYF. The CDR3 nucleotides read TGTGCCAGCAGCTGGGGCACAGATACGCAGTATTTT. The V gene is TRBV5-5, the J gene TRBJ2-3, with D uncertain. Trimming stripped 3 bases from V and 1 base from J, with 3 bases between. This CDR3 spans 12 amino acids. CDR1 and CDR2 from the germline V gene are SGHKS and YYEKEE (reference sequence).

The chain recombines TRBV4-1 with TRBJ1-2, with 7 bases fitting TRBD1. The CDR3 extends over 16 amino acids. The V gene end was trimmed by 1 base and the J gene end by 3 bases; junction bases not matched to a gene: 8. Germline V gene sequence: CDR1 MGHRA, CDR2 YSYEKL. CDR3 sequence: CASSQVPDRPHYGYTF. For the CDR3, the DNA is TGCGCCAGCAGCCAAGTCCCGGACAGGCCCCACTATGGCTACACCTTC.

This chain uses TRBV25-1 with TRBJ2-7; no definite D call. Between the trimmed V and J ends, which lost 7 bases and 3 bases, there was a span of 16 bases. The CDR3 is made up of 14 amino acids. Germline V gene lookup returns CDR1 MGHDK and CDR2 SYGVNS. The CDR3 DNA is TGTGCCAGCACCGTCTCCGAGGACGGCTACGAGCAGTACTTC. It encodes CASTVSEDGYEQYF.

The chain combines TRBV19 with TRBJ1-5; D is uncertain. The germline V gene encodes CDR1 LNHDA and CDR2 SQIVND (reference sequence). The CDR3 runs to 13 residues. The V gene lost 6 bases and the J gene lost 11 bases, with 17 bases spanning the gap. The CDR3 nucleotides read TGTGCCAGTAGCCAAGAGAAACGGACGTCCCAGCATTTT. Its translation: CASSQEKRTSQHF.

This clone was detected only once. The V gene is TRBV18, the J gene TRBJ2-1; 12 bases are a match to TRBD1. Germline V gene sequence: CDR1 KGHSH, CDR2 LQKENI. The CDR3 has 19 amino acids. J lost 0 bases, V lost 0 bases, and 6 bases had no gene match. The CDR3 reads CASSPPGQGARSSYNEQFF. CDR3 nucleotides: TGTGCCAGCTCACCACCGGGACAGGGGGCTCGGAGCTCCTACAATGAGCAGTTCTTC. Full variable domain (rest looked up from reference TRBV18 and TRBJ2-1): NAGVMQNPRHLVRRRGQEARLRCSPMKGHSHVYWYRQLPEEGLKFMVYLQKENIIDESGMPKERFSAEFPKEGPSILRIQQVVRGDSAAYFCASSPPGQGARSSYNEQFFGPGTRLTVL.

The rearrangement joins TRBV14 to TRBJ2-2, with TRBD1 identical over 10 bases. The CDR3 length is 15 residues. CDR1 SGHDN and CDR2 FVKESK come from the germline V gene. V shed 5 bases and J 6 bases; nucleotides not matched to a gene: 6. The CDR3 loop reads CASSNRQGAPGELFF. DNA for the CDR3: TGTGCCAGCAGCAACAGACAGGGGGCCCCCGGGGAGCTGTTTTTT.

The J gene is TRBJ1-2, the V gene TRBV9; D remains ambiguous. Trimming cost V 0 bases and J 14 bases, with 23 bases left between them. The germline V gene encodes CDR1 SGDLS and CDR2 YYNGEE. The CDR3 runs to 15 residues. CDR3 residues: CASSVVRVMEDWFTF. The CDR3 DNA reads as TGTGCCAGCAGCGTAGTGAGAGTGATGGAGGACTGGTTTACCTTC.

The gene calls are TRBV5-1 and TRBJ2-7; D perhaps matches TRBD1 (7 bases). The CDR3 totals 15 residues. V lost 4 bases to trimming and J lost 2 bases, with 16 bases between them. Looked up from germline, CDR1 is SGHRS and CDR2 is YFSETQ. CDR3 nucleotide sequence: TGCGCCAGCAGCGTCGGAGGGGGCGCCACCTACGAGCAGTACTTC. Its translation: CASSVGGGATYEQYF.

V and J are TRBV15 and TRBJ1-2, with D possibly TRBD1 on 5 matching bases. Per germline, CDR1 LNHNV and CDR2 YYDKDF (reference sequence). The CDR3 is made up of 15 amino acids. Trimming shortened V by 8 bases and J by 2 bases, and 18 bases separated the two germline ends. This CDR3 is CATRTRGGYNYGYTF. The CDR3 DNA sequence: TGTGCCACCCGGACCCGGGGCGGATACAACTATGGCTACACCTTC.

V is TRBV9 and J is TRBJ2-3; TRBD2 matches at 11 bases. CDR1 is SGDLS, CDR2 YYNGEE, per germline. The CDR3 spans 17 residues. Trimming took 0 bases from V and 3 from J; bases not matched to a gene: 6. The CDR3 sequence is CASSVATSGRGTDTQYF. The DNA of the CDR3 is TGTGCCAGCAGCGTAGCTACTAGCGGGAGAGGGACAGATACGCAGTATTTT.

This rearrangement joins TRBV9 to TRBJ1-1; D remains unclear. The ends were cut back, 0 bases at V and 1 base at J, with 10 bases in the middle. Germline V gene sequence: CDR1 SGDLS, CDR2 YYNGEE. The CDR3 runs to 15 residues. The CDR3 coding sequence is TGTGCCAGCAGCGTAGGAGGGATATGGAACACTGAAGCTTTCTTT. Translating it yields CASSVGGIWNTEAFF.

The genes are TRBV19 and TRBJ2-2; D may be TRBD1 (5 bases). The V gene's germline CDR1 is LNHDA and CDR2 SQIVND (reference sequence). The CDR3 has 16 residues. V was trimmed by 7 bases and J by 5 bases, leaving 20 bases between them. CDR3 bases: TGTGCCAGTACACCTTTCTCCAGGGCCGGAACCGGGGAGCTGTTTTTT. It yields the protein CASTPFSRAGTGELFF.

Here the CDR3 DNA reads TGTGCCAGCAGCCAGGAGGGCTCCGGGACTAGCCGTTTGCCGCAGTTCTTC. Residues: CASSQEGSGTSRLPQFF. The gene calls are TRBV4-2 and TRBJ2-1; 9 bases map to TRBD2. The junction had 18 bases not matched to a gene; V was cut back by 3 bases and J by 12 bases. Germline values: CDR1 LGHNA, CDR2 YNFKEQ. The CDR3 is 17 residues long.

V is TRBV11-2 and J is TRBJ2-7; D remains unclear. The CDR3 is 15 amino acids. With 0 bases removed from V and 2 bases from J, the gap between germline ends came to 11 bases. Germline values: CDR1 SGHAT, CDR2 FQNNGV. CDR3 bases: TGTGCCAGCAGCTTAGATTGGAGCCCCACCTACGAGCAGTACTTC. Amino acid sequence: CASSLDWSPTYEQYF.

V gene TRBV10-3 combines with J gene TRBJ1-1; no clear D gene. The ends were cut back, 1 base at V and 6 bases at J, with 12 bases in the middle. The CDR3 length is 14 residues. The germline CDR1 and CDR2 sequences are ENHRY and SYGVKD. CDR3 DNA sequence: TGTGCCATCAGTGAGTTAGGGAATAAAGCTGAAGCTTTCTTT. It codes for CAISELGNKAEAFF.

The chain employs TRBV5-1 and TRBJ2-1, with 8 nucleotides matching TRBD1. The junction had 11 bases not matched to a gene; V was cut back by 4 bases and J by 2 bases. Germline CDR1 SGHRS, CDR2 YFSETQ. The CDR3 runs 17 residues. The DNA of the CDR3 is TGCGCCAGCAGCCCCGGGACAGGCGCCCCCACCTACAATGAGCAGTTCTTC. Translated, it gives CASSPGTGAPTYNEQFF.

The J gene is TRBJ2-1, the V gene TRBV5-1; unclear D gene. The V end was cut by 7 bases, the J end by 1 base, with 6 bases between. Germline V gene lookup returns CDR1 SGHRS and CDR2 YFSETQ. The CDR3 runs to 12 residues. This CDR3 reads CASGSSYNEQFF. Written as DNA, the CDR3 is TGCGCCAGCGGTAGTTCCTACAATGAGCAGTTCTTC.

The chain combines TRBV29-1 with TRBJ2-1, with 16 bases lining up with TRBD2. Germline loops: CDR1 SQVTM, CDR2 ANQGSEA. V shed 6 bases, J shed 3 bases, and the junction held 8 bases outside the gene matches. This CDR3 contains 17 residues. The DNA for the CDR3 is TGCAGCGTGACCGGGACTAGCGGGGGGGCCCGCTACAATGAGCAGTTCTTC. This sequence encodes CSVTGTSGGARYNEQFF.

This sequence joins TRBV5-4 and TRBJ2-7; D might be TRBD1 (6 bases). This CDR3 has 16 residues. Germline loops: CDR1 SGHNT, CDR2 YYREEE (reference sequence). Trimming cost V 0 bases and J 2 bases, with 15 bases left between them. In DNA, the CDR3 is TGTGCCAGCAGCTTGGGATTAGGGGGAGCCACCTACGAGCAGTACTTC. Translated: CASSLGLGGATYEQYF.

The gene calls are TRBV6-6 and TRBJ1-1, with D possibly being TRBD1 (5 bases). Trimming removed 0 bases at V and 5 bases at J, with 16 bases between. This CDR3 is built from 16 residues. CDR1 MNHNY and CDR2 SVGAGI come from the germline V gene (reference sequence). The CDR3 protein is CASSYSSSGSETEAFF. The CDR3, as DNA: TGTGCCAGCAGTTACTCCTCCTCAGGGAGTGAAACTGAAGCTTTCTTT.

A few counts support this clone. This rearrangement joins TRBV4-1 to TRBJ2-1; no firm D call. The CDR3 totals 16 residues. The V gene's germline CDR1 is MGHRA and CDR2 YSYEKL. The V end lost 1 base, the J end lost 2 bases, and 12 bases lay between the germline ends. The CDR3 sequence is CASSQGPSRTYNEQFF. Written as DNA, the CDR3 is TGCGCCAGCAGCCAAGGACCCTCTCGGACCTACAATGAGCAGTTCTTC.

There are a few counts of this clone. The CDR3 reads CASSIGGYYGYTF. In DNA form, the CDR3 reads TGTGCCAGCAGCATCGGGGGCTACTATGGCTACACCTTC. V is TRBV27 and J is TRBJ1-2; tentative D call: TRBD1 (6 bases). Germline V CDR1 and CDR2: MNHEY, SMNVEV (reference sequence). Trimming shortened V by 6 bases and J by 3 bases, and 11 bases separated the two germline ends. The CDR3 sequence is 13 residues long.

This clone counts as medium-sized. The chain has TRBV2 and TRBJ2-7; D perhaps matches TRBD1 (5 bases). Germline V lookup: CDR1 SNHLY, CDR2 FYNNEI. V lost 4 bases to trimming and J lost 1 base, with 14 bases between them. CDR3 length: 15 residues. The CDR3 coding sequence is TGTGCCAGCAGTGCGACGGAAGGGGCGTCCTACGAGCAGTACTTC. Amino acids: CASSATEGASYEQYF.